The T cell receptor beta chain described here comes from a study of control samples from healthy donors and cancer patients. CDR1 SGDLS and CDR2 YYNGEE come from the germline V gene. Trimming cost V 3 bases and J 8 bases, with 11 bases left between them. The CDR3 consists of 12 residues. Produced via immunoSEQ multiplex PCR; TCRdb's table is partial and in-frame only. Of 100,000 to 150,000 clones listed, roughly 87% are singletons. This sequence was found in a man younger than 30 in good health. The specimen sequenced was blood. This rearrangement joins TRBV9 to TRBJ1-2; the D gene is possibly TRBD1 (5 bases). The CDR3 loop reads CASSGRQRGYTF. Here the CDR3 DNA reads TGTGCCAGCAGCGGTCGACAGAGGGGCTACACCTTC.